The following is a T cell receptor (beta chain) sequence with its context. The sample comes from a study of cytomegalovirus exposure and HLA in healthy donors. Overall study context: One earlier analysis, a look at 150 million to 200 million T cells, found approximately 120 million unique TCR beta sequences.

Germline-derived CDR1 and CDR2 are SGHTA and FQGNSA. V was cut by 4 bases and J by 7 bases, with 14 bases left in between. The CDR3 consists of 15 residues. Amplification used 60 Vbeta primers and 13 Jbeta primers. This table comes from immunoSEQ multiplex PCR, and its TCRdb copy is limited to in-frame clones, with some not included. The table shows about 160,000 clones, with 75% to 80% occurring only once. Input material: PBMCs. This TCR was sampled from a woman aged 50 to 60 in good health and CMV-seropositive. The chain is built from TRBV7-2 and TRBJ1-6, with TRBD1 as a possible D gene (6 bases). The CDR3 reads CASSSQGIQNSPLHF. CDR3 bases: TGTGCCAGCAGCTCACAGGGTATTCAGAATTCACCCCTCCACTTT.